This T cell receptor (beta chain) was documented in a study of blood T cell repertoires in COVID-19. Profiling relied on immunoSEQ multiplex PCR, and the TCRdb table lists in-frame clones only, not all of them. The sample includes about 260,000 clones, about 90% seen only once; the top ten take roughly 2%. The sequence was collected from a woman between 50 and 59 years old who had recovered from COVID-19. Input material: peripheral blood.

CDR3: CASSLVGQGIIGPTEAFF. CDR3 sequence (DNA): TGTGCCAGCAGCTTAGTGGGACAGGGGATAATTGGACCCACTGAAGCTTTCTTT. The chain has TRBV7-9 and TRBJ1-1; 10 bases are a match to TRBD1. CDR1 SEHNR and CDR2 FQNEAQ come from the germline V gene (reference sequence). There are 18 residues in the CDR3. The V gene end was trimmed by 1 base and the J gene end by 4 bases; junction bases not matched to a gene: 12.